The TCR beta chain under discussion was sequenced for a study of Ad26.COV2.S vaccination and SARS-CoV-2 variants. TCRdb's copy holds only in-frame clones and misses some; the assay was immunoSEQ multiplex PCR. The table lists 300,000 to 400,000 clones, more than 75% of them singletons, with roughly 3.1% in the top ten. In regard to this clone: Antigen unknown. The same CDR3 also results from other DNA sequences found in this sample.

The germline V and J ends were trimmed by 2 bases and 1 base, with 5 bases remaining between them. Germline V gives CDR1 MNHEY, CDR2 SMNVEV (reference sequence). There are 13 residues in the CDR3. The sample's treatment: roughly 19 received Ad26.COV2.S at low or high dose, single or two shots; 5 received placebo; per-sample allocation not given. At day 63 after the first vaccine or placebo injection, samples were drawn. General observations from the study: The TCR breadth and depth analyses may have produced an underestimate of total T cell responses.

The material sequenced was peripheral blood, taken in a trial of Ad26.COV2.S vaccine versus placebo. This sequence joins TRBV27 and TRBJ1-1; unclear D gene. The clonotype was recovered from a person between 18 and 65 years old who received the Ad26.COV2.S COVID-19 vaccine or a placebo. In DNA form, the CDR3 reads TGTGCCAGCAGTTTAGGCAGGAACACTGAAGCTTTCTTT. It codes for CASSLGRNTEAFF.